Presented here are 20 T cell receptor beta chains from one specimen sequenced in a study of T cell changes during pregnancy in multiple sclerosis. Some clones are missing from TCRdb's copy, which holds only in-frame ones; the method was immunoSEQ multiplex PCR. The table lists around 63,000 clones, roughly nine tenths of them singletons. This specimen was peripheral blood, taken after pregnancy. The receptors originated from a female donor in good health, enrolled as a control in a pregnancy study.

V is TRBV30 and J is TRBJ1-1; TRBD1 matches at 8 bases. This CDR3 spans 16 amino acids. V lost 0 bases and J lost 5; bases outside the gene matches: 11. Germline V gene lookup returns CDR1 GTSNPN and CDR2 SVGIG (reference sequence). The CDR3 here is CAWSVQGEFGRTEAFF. Here the CDR3 DNA reads TGTGCCTGGAGTGTACAGGGGGAATTTGGAAGGACTGAAGCTTTCTTT.

This clone was counted a single time. The J gene is TRBJ1-2, the V gene TRBV7-2; no definite D call. The CDR3 runs 13 residues. The germline CDR1 and CDR2 sequences are SGHTA and FQGNSA. V lost 3 bases to trimming and J lost 5 bases, with 10 bases between them. CDR3 amino acids: CASSFGVKYGYTF. CDR3 bases: TGTGCCAGCAGCTTCGGAGTAAAGTATGGCTACACCTTC.

The V and J genes are TRBV6-6 and TRBJ1-2, with TRBD1 matching over 8 bases. The CDR3 extends over 15 amino acids. After removal of 0 bases from V and 2 bases from J, the junction contained 2 bases not matched to a gene. Looked up from germline, CDR1 is MNHNY and CDR2 is SVGAGI (reference sequence). CDR3 protein: CASSYSGQANYGYTF. The DNA of the CDR3 is TGTGCCAGCAGTTACTCGGGACAGGCGAACTATGGCTACACCTTC.

This sequence joins TRBV30 and TRBJ2-3, with D tentatively TRBD1 (6 bases). The V and J ends lost 3 bases and 5 bases respectively, with 12 bases between them. This CDR3 comprises 13 residues. Germline V gives CDR1 GTSNPN, CDR2 SVGIG (reference sequence). In DNA, the CDR3 is TGTGCCTGGAGCAGGGGACGCGGAGATACGCAGTATTTT. Its translation: CAWSRGRGDTQYF. The complete variable domain, with remaining parts taken from reference TRBV30 and TRBJ2-3, reads SQTIHQWPATLVQPVGSPLSLECTVEGTSNPNLYWYRQAAGRGLQLLFYSVGIGQISSEVPQNLSASRPQDRQFILSSKKLLLSDSGFYLCAWSRGRGDTQYFGPGTRLTVL.

This clone appeared once. J is TRBJ1-1 and V is TRBV7-8; 9 positions match TRBD1. The CDR3 covers 14 residues. Losses at the gene ends were 3 bases for V and 4 bases for J; bases not matched to a gene: 3. The germline V gene encodes CDR1 SGHVS and CDR2 FQNEAQ. As DNA, the CDR3 is TGTGCCAGCAGCTTGGGACAGGGAATCACTGAAGCTTTCTTT. Protein: CASSLGQGITEAFF.

The rearrangement links TRBV6-5 to TRBJ1-2, with TRBD1 matching over 7 bases. The germline V gene has CDR1 MNHEY and CDR2 SVGAGI. This CDR3 is 15 amino acids long. V gave up 5 bases and J gave up 8 bases; unmatched junction bases: 14. CDR3 loop: CASSQDRANLRGYTF. The DNA for the CDR3 is TGTGCCAGCAGTCAAGACAGGGCCAATTTACGCGGCTACACCTTC.

Only one count was recorded for this clone. This sequence joins TRBV2 and TRBJ1-2; D gene unclear. The V gene lost 1 base and the J gene lost 3 bases, with 9 bases spanning the gap. This CDR3 is 14 amino acids long. In germline, CDR1 is SNHLY, CDR2 FYNNEI. This CDR3 is CASSEDGRYYGYTF. The CDR3 nucleotides are TGTGCCAGCAGTGAAGACGGGAGATACTATGGCTACACCTTC.

The chain couples TRBV2 to TRBJ2-6; 7 nucleotides align to TRBD1. V lost 5 bases, J lost 0 bases, and 10 bases stayed unmatched. This CDR3 region has 18 residues. Per germline, CDR1 SNHLY and CDR2 FYNNEI. CDR3 DNA: TGTGCCAGCAGTCTCCTTGGACAGGCGGGCTCTGGGGCCAACGTCCTGACTTTC. Translating gives CASSLLGQAGSGANVLTF.

The chain couples TRBV4-3 to TRBJ1-3; D is perhaps TRBD1 (6 bases). The CDR3 sequence is 19 residues long. The germline gives CDR1 LGHNA, CDR2 YSLEER. Trimming left V 0 bases short and J 0 bases short, with 18 bases between. As DNA, the CDR3 is TGCGCCAGCAGCCAAGATCCCTCAGGGGACTACTCCTCTGGAAACACCATATATTTT. It yields the protein CASSQDPSGDYSSGNTIYF.

A single count supports this clone. The rearrangement uses TRBV7-8 and TRBJ1-2, with 7 bases identical to TRBD1. This CDR3 is built from 14 residues. V trimming: 7 bases; J trimming: 7 bases; junction bases outside the gene matches: 12. Germline V gene lookup returns CDR1 SGHVS and CDR2 FQNEAQ. CDR3 amino acids: CASNPLDRFSGYTF. The CDR3 region has the DNA TGTGCCAGCAACCCCCTGGACAGGTTCTCTGGCTACACCTTC.

V is TRBV30 and J is TRBJ1-2, with 8 bases lining up with TRBD1. Per germline, CDR1 GTSNPN and CDR2 SVGIG (reference sequence). Trimming at V came to 3 bases and at J to 1 base, leaving 7 bases not matched to a gene. CDR3 length: 15 residues. In DNA, the CDR3 is TGTGCCTGGAGCCAGGACAGGGCGTTTAACTATGGCTACACCTTC. It is translated as CAWSQDRAFNYGYTF.

V is TRBV25-1 and J is TRBJ2-2; D not resolved. The CDR3 spans 11 residues. Germline loops: CDR1 MGHDK, CDR2 SYGVNS. Deletions cut 7 bases from V and 8 bases from J, with 8 bases between. The CDR3 DNA follows: TGTGCCAGCAACGCGTTTGGGGAGCTGTTTTTT. Protein: CASNAFGELFF.

This clone was seen a few times. The CDR3 DNA sequence: TGTGCCAGCAGCCTAAGTCAGGGGTATGGCTACACCTTC. Encoded protein: CASSLSQGYGYTF. This chain joins TRBV14 and TRBJ1-2, with a tentative D call TRBD1 (6 bases). V lost 4 bases, J lost 5 bases, and 11 bases lay in between. CDR1 and CDR2 (germline): SGHDN, FVKESK. CDR3 length: 13 amino acids.

The V and J genes are TRBV30 and TRBJ1-2; maybe TRBD1 (5 bases). The CDR3 runs to 16 residues. The germline CDR1 and CDR2 sequences are GTSNPN and SVGIG (reference sequence). V gave up 2 bases and J gave up 6 bases, with 22 bases separating them. The chain's CDR3 is CAWSTAPGSWGDGYTF. The CDR3, as DNA: TGTGCCTGGAGTACCGCCCCGGGCAGCTGGGGGGATGGCTACACCTTC.

The gene calls are TRBV15 and TRBJ1-1; D is unresolved. The V gene lost 3 bases and the J gene lost 0 bases, with 5 bases spanning the gap. The CDR3 consists of 13 residues. Per the germline V gene, CDR1 is LNHNV and CDR2 is YYDKDF (reference sequence). The DNA for the CDR3 is TGTGCCACCAGCAGGCGTTTGAACACTGAAGCTTTCTTT. Translated: CATSRRLNTEAFF.

The genes are TRBV6-1 and TRBJ2-5; 9 bases line up with TRBD1. Trimming took 7 bases from V and 4 from J; bases not matched to a gene: 7. The CDR3 is made up of 14 amino acids. From germline, CDR1 is MNHNS and CDR2 SASEGT. CDR3 residues: CASTWTGARETQYF. CDR3 sequence (DNA): TGTGCCAGCACTTGGACAGGGGCACGAGAGACCCAGTACTTC.

V and J are TRBV6-1 and TRBJ2-5; TRBD2 aligns across 11 bases. Per germline, CDR1 MNHNS and CDR2 SASEGT. The CDR3 has 15 residues. V gave up 2 bases and J gave up 4 bases; unmatched junction bases: 3. The CDR3 protein is CASSELAGGPETQYF. Written as DNA, the CDR3 is TGTGCCAGCAGTGAATTAGCGGGGGGGCCAGAGACCCAGTACTTC.

J is TRBJ2-1 and V is TRBV18; D is ambiguous. Per germline, CDR1 KGHSH and CDR2 LQKENI. Trimming took off 2 bases at V and 3 bases at J, with 11 bases between the two ends. The CDR3 contains 15 residues. CDR3 region: CASSPVADIYNEQFF. CDR3 sequence (DNA): TGTGCCAGCTCACCAGTGGCAGATATCTACAATGAGCAGTTCTTC. The full variable domain, rest sourced from reference TRBV18 and TRBJ2-1, is NAGVMQNPRHLVRRRGQEARLRCSPMKGHSHVYWYRQLPEEGLKFMVYLQKENIIDESGMPKERFSAEFPKEGPSILRIQQVVRGDSAAYFCASSPVADIYNEQFFGPGTRLTVL.

This clone was seen just once. This chain joins TRBV5-1 and TRBJ1-2, with 9 bases identical to TRBD1. V gave up 3 bases and J gave up 4 bases; unmatched junction bases: 4. This CDR3 has 14 amino acids. Germline V gives CDR1 SGHRS, CDR2 YFSETQ. CDR3 amino acids: CASSWDRETYGYTF. CDR3 nucleotides: TGCGCCAGCAGCTGGGACAGGGAGACCTATGGCTACACCTTC.

The CDR3 is CASSFLYSGSARRETQYF. In nucleotides, the CDR3 is TGTGCCAGCAGTTTCCTCTACTCGGGTTCAGCGCGGCGGGAGACCCAGTACTTC. The chain couples TRBV27 to TRBJ2-5; D remains unclear. Germline-derived CDR1 and CDR2 are MNHEY and SMNVEV (reference sequence). V lost 3 bases to trimming and J lost 5 bases, with 25 bases between them. The CDR3 length is 18 residues.